This T cell receptor beta chain was sequenced during a study of metastatic and nonmetastatic thyroid tumors. CDR3 length equals 13 residues. The ends were cut back, 0 bases at V and 8 bases at J, with 8 bases in the middle. Germline CDR1 SGHAT, CDR2 FQNNGV. The sample holds many counts of this clone. Among the patients, none had received any treatment before thyroid surgery. TCRdb re-called the PCR reads through MiXCR. The sample holds 35,000 to 45,000 clones; more than 20% are singletons and the top ten take less than 20%. Input material: blood. The rearrangement uses TRBV11-2 and TRBJ2-1; perhaps TRBD2 as D (6 bases). The source is a female donor with papillary thyroid cancer or a benign thyroid nodule (not recorded which). Some clones in this sample may be carry-over from other donors' samples. CDR3 DNA sequence: TGTGCCAGCAGCTTAGAGCGGGAATATGAGCAGTTCTTC. Its translation: CASSLEREYEQFF.